Each of the 28 T cell receptor beta chains below was sequenced from the same sample in a study of beta chain features in type 1 diabetes. The investigators reverse transcribed all of the isolated RNA, so they sequenced expressed TCRB transcripts. Repertoires were generated with immunoSEQ multiplex PCR, while TCRdb's copy carries only in-frame clones and drops some. Here the sample spans hundreds of thousands of clones, around 16% being singletons. Sequenced material: naive CD4+ T cells from blood. These receptors all stem from a man aged 18 to 35 in good health.

The V and J genes are TRBV7-2 and TRBJ2-5; D unresolved. Deletions cut 5 bases from V and 5 bases from J, with 9 bases between. The germline gives CDR1 SGHTA, CDR2 FQGNSA. The CDR3 contains 12 residues. The CDR3 sequence: CASSPYSETQYF. CDR3 sequence (DNA): TGTGCCAGCAGCCCGTATAGTGAGACCCAGTACTTC.

V usage is TRBV6-1 and J usage is TRBJ1-4; D uncertain. The V gene lost 7 bases and the J gene lost 0 bases, with 12 bases spanning the gap. The CDR3 has 15 residues. Per germline, CDR1 MNHNS and CDR2 SASEGT. The CDR3 loop is CASIQSSATNEKLFF. The DNA of the CDR3 is TGTGCCAGCATACAAAGCAGTGCAACTAATGAAAAACTGTTTTTT.

V is TRBV9 and J is TRBJ2-7, with TRBD1 matching over 7 bases. Germline loops: CDR1 SGDLS, CDR2 YYNGEE. Germline trimming cut 2 bases from V and 2 bases from J; bases unmatched to any gene: 4. This CDR3 is 14 amino acids long. In DNA form, the CDR3 reads TGTGCCAGCAGCGTCGACAGGGTAACCTACGAGCAGTACTTC. Translating gives CASSVDRVTYEQYF.

The chain couples TRBV9 to TRBJ2-1, with 9 bases fitting TRBD2. The CDR3 contains 15 residues. Germline CDR1 SGDLS, CDR2 YYNGEE. Trimming took 4 bases from V and 4 from J; bases not matched to a gene: 6. The CDR3 DNA reads TGTGCCAGCAGCCTTAGCGGGAGTTTTTACAATGAGCAGTTCTTC. Its translation is CASSLSGSFYNEQFF.

This chain connects TRBV9 to TRBJ1-2; D call uncertain. Trimming removed 2 bases at V and 2 bases at J, with 13 bases between. This CDR3 contains 15 residues. Germline V CDR1 and CDR2: SGDLS, YYNGEE. This CDR3 reads CASSVMPGMNYGYTF. CDR3 nucleotide sequence: TGTGCCAGCAGCGTTATGCCGGGGATGAACTATGGCTACACCTTC.

This clone was detected a few times. V is TRBV7-2 and J is TRBJ1-2, with 7 bases fitting TRBD1. The V gene's germline CDR1 is SGHTA and CDR2 FQGNSA. The CDR3 is 15 residues long. With V trimmed by 3 bases and J by 2 bases, 6 bases remained unmatched. In nucleotides, the CDR3 is TGTGCCAGCAGCTTGGCGCCGGGACAGAACTATGGCTACACCTTC. Translation: CASSLAPGQNYGYTF. Full variable domain (missing parts from reference TRBV7-2 and TRBJ1-2): GAGVSQSPSNKVTEKGKDVELRCDPISGHTALYWYRQSLGQGLEFLIYFQGNSAPDKSGLPSDRFSAERTGGSVSTLTIQRTQQEDSAVYLCASSLAPGQNYGYTFGSGTRLTVV.

This sequence joins TRBV7-2 and TRBJ2-5; D possibly corresponds to TRBD2 (6 bases). The ends were cut back, 3 bases at V and 6 bases at J, with 20 bases in the middle. This CDR3 contains 16 residues. Germline V gives CDR1 SGHTA, CDR2 FQGNSA. The CDR3 coding sequence is TGTGCCAGCAGCTTGGGGAGCGGGCTAGCGAGGAAGACCCAGTACTTC. Protein sequence: CASSLGSGLARKTQYF. The full variable domain, with the rest looked up from reference TRBV7-2 and TRBJ2-5, is GAGVSQSPSNKVTEKGKDVELRCDPISGHTALYWYRQSLGQGLEFLIYFQGNSAPDKSGLPSDRFSAERTGGSVSTLTIQRTQQEDSAVYLCASSLGSGLARKTQYFGPGTRLLVL.

There are a few counts of this clone. The CDR3 DNA is TGTGCCAGCAGTCCCCCCCCGGGTACCGATGAGCAGTTCTTC. This encodes CASSPPPGTDEQFF. This chain connects TRBV5-6 to TRBJ2-1; no firm D call. V shed 5 bases and J shed 8 bases, with 17 bases lying between them. Looked up from germline, CDR1 is SGHDT and CDR2 is YYEEEE. The CDR3 length is 14 residues.

The chain employs TRBV7-9 and TRBJ1-2; D gene unclear. Germline CDR1 SEHNR, CDR2 FQNEAQ (reference sequence). V gave up 5 bases and J gave up 7 bases, with 11 bases separating them. The CDR3 spans 12 residues. Here the CDR3 reads CASSRGVGGYTF. CDR3 in DNA: TGTGCCAGCAGCCGCGGGGTCGGTGGCTACACCTTC.

This clone was seen more than once but under ten times. The chain has TRBV5-1 and TRBJ2-3; 12 nucleotides match TRBD2. V dropped 1 base and J dropped 2; count of bases not matched to a gene: 2. CDR3 length: 16 residues. Germline CDR1 SGHRS, CDR2 YFSETQ. The CDR3 spells CASSLTSGGPTDTQYF. CDR3 DNA: TGCGCCAGCAGCTTGACTAGCGGGGGGCCCACAGATACGCAGTATTTT.

The table lists this clone with a few counts. J is TRBJ2-5 and V is TRBV18; TRBD1 is a possible D gene (5 bases). V lost 1 base to trimming and J lost 3 bases, with 6 bases between them. The germline V gene has CDR1 KGHSH and CDR2 LQKENI. The CDR3 covers 13 residues. This CDR3 is CASSPQGKETQYF. The DNA of the CDR3 is TGTGCCAGCTCACCACAGGGGAAAGAGACCCAGTACTTC.

This clone appeared a few times. The V gene is TRBV5-1, the J gene TRBJ2-1, with no clear D. This CDR3 has 14 residues. From germline, CDR1 is SGHRS and CDR2 YFSETQ. V shed 4 bases and J shed 0 bases, with 8 bases lying between them. CDR3 residues: CASSMGDSYNEQFF. In DNA form, the CDR3 reads TGCGCCAGCAGCATGGGCGACTCCTACAATGAGCAGTTCTTC.

A few counts support this clone. This rearrangement joins TRBV5-1 to TRBJ2-5, with D hard to call. This CDR3 is 13 amino acids long. In germline, CDR1 is SGHRS, CDR2 YFSETQ. V lost 0 bases to trimming and J lost 1 base, with 4 bases between them. The CDR3 sequence: CASSLATQETQYF. In DNA form, the CDR3 reads TGCGCCAGCAGCTTGGCCACCCAAGAGACCCAGTACTTC.

There are a few counts of this clone. The chain uses TRBV9 and TRBJ2-4; the D gene could be TRBD1 or TRBD2 (5 bases each). From germline, CDR1 is SGDLS and CDR2 YYNGEE. This CDR3 region has 15 residues. Trimming removed 4 bases from V and 7 bases from J, with 18 bases in between. The CDR3: CASSRSGGRMNIQYF. The CDR3 coding sequence is TGTGCCAGCAGCCGGAGTGGGGGAAGAATGAACATTCAGTACTTC.

This clone was picked up a small number of times. J is TRBJ1-1 and V is TRBV7-8; D not certain. CDR1 and CDR2 (germline): SGHVS, FQNEAQ. The CDR3 is 13 amino acids. V was shortened by 2 bases and J by 0 bases, with 4 bases between the two germline ends. The CDR3 protein is CASSLSLNTEAFF. The CDR3 nucleotides are TGTGCCAGCAGCTTATCACTGAACACTGAAGCTTTCTTT.

V gene TRBV5-6 combines with J gene TRBJ1-2, with unresolved D. V lost 4 bases to trimming and J lost 12 bases, with 13 bases between them. Germline lookup yields CDR1 SGHDT and CDR2 YYEEEE. CDR3 length: 11 residues. CDR3 DNA: TGTGCCAGCAGCCGTAAGACCGGGAACACCTTC. Its protein product is CASSRKTGNTF.

The rearrangement uses TRBV15 and TRBJ1-4, with D uncertain. The CDR3 runs 15 residues. Trimming stripped 5 bases from V and 8 bases from J, with 18 bases between. Germline V gives CDR1 LNHNV, CDR2 YYDKDF (reference sequence). The CDR3: CATSGRPVTGEKLFF. The CDR3 DNA reads TGTGCCACCAGCGGGCGTCCAGTCACTGGGGAAAAACTGTTTTTT.

V and J are TRBV5-4 and TRBJ2-7; D unclear. This CDR3 spans 12 amino acids. CDR1 is SGHNT, CDR2 YYREEE, per germline (reference sequence). V lost 4 bases and J 3 bases, leaving 8 bases between the germline ends. CDR3 sequence reads: CASSRIGYEQYF. The CDR3 DNA reads as TGTGCCAGCAGCCGGATCGGCTACGAGCAGTACTTC.

This chain's CDR3 is CASSLTGNTGELFF. Here the CDR3 DNA reads TGTGCCAGCAGCTTAACGGGGAACACCGGGGAGCTGTTTTTT. The rearrangement uses TRBV7-3 and TRBJ2-2, with unresolved D. The length of the CDR3 is 14 residues. V lost 0 bases to trimming and J lost 1 base, with 3 bases between them. Germline V gives CDR1 SGHTA, CDR2 FQGTGA.

The chain carries TRBV27 and TRBJ1-6; D unclear. The CDR3 runs to 12 residues. CDR1 MNHEY and CDR2 SMNVEV come from the germline V gene (reference sequence). V was shortened by 1 base and J by 10 bases, with 5 bases between the two germline ends. The CDR3 nucleotides are TGTGCCAGCAGTTTATTTAACTCACCCCTCCACTTT. Its protein is CASSLFNSPLHF.

This clone was counted a few times. The identical CDR3 is also encoded by other nucleotide sequences in the sample. This sequence joins TRBV18 and TRBJ2-7; D remains unclear. The germline CDR1 and CDR2 sequences are KGHSH and LQKENI. The CDR3 extends over 13 amino acids. Trimming removed 2 bases from V and 0 bases from J, with 5 bases in between. CDR3 region: CASSPFDSYEQYF. In DNA form, the CDR3 reads TGTGCCAGCTCACCATTTGACTCCTACGAGCAGTACTTC.

This clone was seen only a few times. The V gene is TRBV28, the J gene TRBJ2-5, with TRBD2 matching 10 bases. The CDR3 loop spans 15 amino acids. CDR1 MDHEN and CDR2 SYDVKM come from the germline V gene. With 4 bases clipped from V and 1 base from J, the junction kept 3 bases outside the gene matches. CDR3 in DNA: TGTGCCAGCAGTTGGACTAGCGGTCTCCAAGAGACCCAGTACTTC. Translated: CASSWTSGLQETQYF. Full variable domain (outside the CDR3, taken from reference TRBV28 and TRBJ2-5): DVKVTQSSRYLVKRTGEKVFLECVQDMDHENMFWYRQDPGLGLRLIYFSYDVKMKEKGDIPEGYSVSREKKERFSLILESASTNQTSMYLCASSWTSGLQETQYFGPGTRLLVL.

The rearrangement uses TRBV9 and TRBJ2-1; D is perhaps TRBD1 (7 bases). CDR3 length: 16 residues. Germline CDR1 SGDLS, CDR2 YYNGEE. The V end was cut by 0 bases, the J end by 1 base, with 11 bases between. The CDR3 sequence is CASSVGRGQSYNEQFF. CDR3 coding DNA: TGTGCCAGCAGCGTAGGGAGGGGGCAGTCCTACAATGAGCAGTTCTTC.

The chain links TRBV6-4 to TRBJ2-3; 7 bases align to TRBD1. With V trimmed by 8 bases and J by 2 bases, 7 bases remained unmatched. The CDR3 is made up of 14 amino acids. The V gene's germline CDR1 is MRHNA and CDR2 SNTAGT. The CDR3 bases are TGTGCCAGCGCCGACAGGGCAGCCACAGATACGCAGTATTTT. Translating it yields CASADRAATDTQYF.

This clone occurred a few times. The rearrangement joins TRBV7-3 to TRBJ1-5; the D is unclear. With 1 base removed from V and 3 bases from J, the gap between germline ends came to 4 bases. This CDR3 is built from 13 residues. Germline CDR1 is SGHTA and CDR2 is FQGTGA. The CDR3 DNA sequence: TGTGCCAGCAGCTTAAATGTCAATCAGCCCCAGCATTTT. It translates to CASSLNVNQPQHF. The full variable domain, completed using reference TRBV7-3 and TRBJ1-5, is GAGVSQTPSNKVTEKGKYVELRCDPISGHTALYWYRQSLGQGPEFLIYFQGTGAADDSGLPNDRFFAVRPEGSVSTLKIQRTERGDSAVYLCASSLNVNQPQHFGDGTRLSIL.

This clone was counted between two and nine times. Within the sample, other DNA sequences also encode this same CDR3. The genes are TRBV7-9 and TRBJ2-6; 13 bases fit TRBD2. Germline loops: CDR1 SEHNR, CDR2 FQNEAQ (reference sequence). The V gene end was trimmed by 5 bases and the J gene end by 0 bases; junction bases not matched to a gene: 4. The CDR3 runs 18 residues. This CDR3 is CASSRGLAGSSGANVLTF. The CDR3, as DNA: TGTGCCAGCAGCAGGGGACTAGCGGGGAGCTCTGGGGCCAACGTCCTGACTTTC.

Only a few counts were recorded for this clone. The rearrangement links TRBV28 to TRBJ1-2; D perhaps matches TRBD1 (5 bases). CDR1 and CDR2 from the germline V gene are MDHEN and SYDVKM. Trimming shortened V by 7 bases and J by 5 bases, and 14 bases separated the two germline ends. This CDR3 spans 13 amino acids. Here the CDR3 reads CASNTGLRYGYTF. In DNA form, the CDR3 reads TGTGCCAGCAACACGGGACTGAGATATGGCTACACCTTC.

The sample holds many counts of this clone. This rearrangement joins TRBV28 to TRBJ2-7; 7 bases map to TRBD1. Losses at the gene ends were 5 bases for V and 3 bases for J; bases not matched to a gene: 7. CDR3 length: 14 residues. CDR1 MDHEN and CDR2 SYDVKM come from the germline V gene. The CDR3 spells CASSATTGRYEQYF. Here the CDR3 DNA reads TGTGCCAGCAGTGCAACGACAGGGCGCTACGAGCAGTACTTC.